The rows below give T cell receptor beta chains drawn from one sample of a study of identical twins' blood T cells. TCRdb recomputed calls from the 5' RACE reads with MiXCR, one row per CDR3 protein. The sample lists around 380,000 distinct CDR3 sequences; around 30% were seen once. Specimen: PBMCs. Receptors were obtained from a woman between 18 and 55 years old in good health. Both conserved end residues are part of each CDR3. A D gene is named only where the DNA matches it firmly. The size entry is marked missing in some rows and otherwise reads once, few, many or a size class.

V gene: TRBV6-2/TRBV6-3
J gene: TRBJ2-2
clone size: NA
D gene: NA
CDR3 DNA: TGTGCCAGCAGTTATTGGGACCCGAACACCGGGGAGCTGTTTTTT
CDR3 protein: CASSYWDPNTGELFF

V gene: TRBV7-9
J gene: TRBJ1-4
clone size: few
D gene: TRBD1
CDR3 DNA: TGTGCCAGCAGCCGAGGACAGGGGATTGCAACTAATGAAAAACTGTTTTTT
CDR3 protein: CASSRGQGIATNEKLFF

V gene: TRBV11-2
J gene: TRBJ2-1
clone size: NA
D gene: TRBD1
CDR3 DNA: TGTGCCAGCAGCCGGGACAGGGGAATGGGAAATGAGCAGTTCTTC
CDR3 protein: CASSRDRGMGNEQFF

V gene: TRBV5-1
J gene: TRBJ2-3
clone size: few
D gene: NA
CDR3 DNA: TGCGCCAGCAGCTTGAAGACACGCACAGATACGCAGTATTTT
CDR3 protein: CASSLKTRTDTQYF

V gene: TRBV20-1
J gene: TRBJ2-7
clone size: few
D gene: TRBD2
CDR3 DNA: TGCAGTGCTAGACCTCTACTAGCGGGGGGTAGTGAGCAGTACTTC
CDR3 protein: CSARPLLAGGSEQYF

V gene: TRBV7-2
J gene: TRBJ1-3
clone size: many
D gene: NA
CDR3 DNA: TGTGCCAGCAGCTTATCCTATCATACTGGAAACACCATATATTTT
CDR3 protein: CASSLSYHTGNTIYF

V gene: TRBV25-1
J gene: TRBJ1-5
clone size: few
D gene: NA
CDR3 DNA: TGTGCCAGCAGTGAGAGAACTAGCAATCAGCCCCAGCATTTT
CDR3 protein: CASSERTSNQPQHF

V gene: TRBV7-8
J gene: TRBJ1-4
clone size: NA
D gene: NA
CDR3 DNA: TGTGCCAGCATGGGTTTAAGGGGCGAGAGTGAAAAACTGTTTTTT
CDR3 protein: CASMGLRGESEKLFF

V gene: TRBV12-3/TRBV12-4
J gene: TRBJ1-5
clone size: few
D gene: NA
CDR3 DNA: TGTGCCAGCAGTTTCAGGGCCCCAGGGGACAATCAGCCCCAGCATTTT
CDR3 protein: CASSFRAPGDNQPQHF

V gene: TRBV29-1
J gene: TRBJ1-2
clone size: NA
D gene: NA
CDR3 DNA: TGCAGCGTCTCGGGTCTCCGCTACACCTTC
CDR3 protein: CSVSGLRYTF

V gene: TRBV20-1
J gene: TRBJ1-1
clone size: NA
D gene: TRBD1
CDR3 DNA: TGCAGTGCCCTAGGGACAGGGTCGGGCACTGAAGCTTTCTTT
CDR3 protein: CSALGTGSGTEAFF

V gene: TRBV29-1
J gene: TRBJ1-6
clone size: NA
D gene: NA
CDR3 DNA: TGCAGCGTCCAGGTCGTGATGAATTCACCCCTCCACTTT
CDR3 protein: CSVQVVMNSPLHF

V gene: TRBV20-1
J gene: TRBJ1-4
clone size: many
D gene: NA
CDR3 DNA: TGCAGTGCTAGAGACCACAGGTCAGCTAATGAAAAACTGTTTTTT
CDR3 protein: CSARDHRSANEKLFF

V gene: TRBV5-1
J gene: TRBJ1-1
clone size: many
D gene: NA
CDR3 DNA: TGCGCCAGCAGCACGGGAATGAACACTGAAGCTTTCTTT
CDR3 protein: CASSTGMNTEAFF

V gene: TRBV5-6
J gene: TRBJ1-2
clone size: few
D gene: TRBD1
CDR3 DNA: TGTGCCAGCAGCTTGACCGACAGGGATGGCTACACCTTC
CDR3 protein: CASSLTDRDGYTF

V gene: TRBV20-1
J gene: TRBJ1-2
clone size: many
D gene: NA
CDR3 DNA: TGCAGTGTTCGTGCCGGGATTACGGGCTACACCTTC
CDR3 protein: CSVRAGITGYTF

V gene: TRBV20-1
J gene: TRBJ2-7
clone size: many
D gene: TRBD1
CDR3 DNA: TGCAGTGCTAGAACCGGGACAGGGGCTTATGAGCAGTACTTC
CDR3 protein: CSARTGTGAYEQYF

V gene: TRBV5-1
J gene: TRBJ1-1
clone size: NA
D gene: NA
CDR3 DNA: TGCGCCAGCAGCTCCTGGGCCCCGAACACTGAAGCTTTCTTT
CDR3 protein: CASSSWAPNTEAFF

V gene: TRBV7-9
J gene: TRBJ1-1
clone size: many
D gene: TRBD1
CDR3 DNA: TGTGCCAGCAGCTCCCAGGGGGACACTGAAGCTTTCTTT
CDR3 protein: CASSSQGDTEAFF

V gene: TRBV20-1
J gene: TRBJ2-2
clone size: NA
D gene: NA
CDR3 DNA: TGCAGTGCTTTCAACAGAGTCGGGGAGCTGTTTTTT
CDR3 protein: CSAFNRVGELFF

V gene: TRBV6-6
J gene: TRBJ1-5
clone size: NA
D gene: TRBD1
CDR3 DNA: TGTGCCAGCAGTCTGGGGACAGGGATTAGCAATCAGCCCCAGCATTTT
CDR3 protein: CASSLGTGISNQPQHF

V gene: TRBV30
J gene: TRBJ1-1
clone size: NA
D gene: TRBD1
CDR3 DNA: TGTGCCTGGATACAGGGGTGGGCTTTCTTT
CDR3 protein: CAWIQGWAFF

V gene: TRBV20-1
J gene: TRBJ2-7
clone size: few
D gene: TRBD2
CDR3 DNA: TGCAGTGCTAGTGGCGGGAGACTCTACGAGCAGTACTTC
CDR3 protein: CSASGGRLYEQYF

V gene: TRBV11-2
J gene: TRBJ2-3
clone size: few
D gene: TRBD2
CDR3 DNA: TGTGCCAGCAGCTTAGAGGGACTAGCGAGCACAGATACGCAGTATTTT
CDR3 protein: CASSLEGLASTDTQYF

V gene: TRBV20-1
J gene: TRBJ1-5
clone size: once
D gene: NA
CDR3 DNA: TGCAGTGCTAGACGGGCAGGGTTAAGCAATCAGCCCCAGCATTTT
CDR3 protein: CSARRAGLSNQPQHF

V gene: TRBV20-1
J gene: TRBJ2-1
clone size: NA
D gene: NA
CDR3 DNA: TGCAGTGTTAGAGAGGGCTCAGGCTCCTACAATGAGCAGTTCTTC
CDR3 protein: CSVREGSGSYNEQFF

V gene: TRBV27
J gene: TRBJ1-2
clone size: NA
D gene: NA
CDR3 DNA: TGTGCCAGCAGTTTCGGCCAATCTCACACTTATGGCTACACCTTC
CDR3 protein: CASSFGQSHTYGYTF

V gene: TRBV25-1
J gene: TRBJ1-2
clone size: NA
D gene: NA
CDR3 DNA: TGTGCCAGCAGTGCCGCGAGATATGGCTACACCTTC
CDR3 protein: CASSAARYGYTF

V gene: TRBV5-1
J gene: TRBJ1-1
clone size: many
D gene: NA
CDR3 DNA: TGCGCCAGCAGCTCAACGGGCACTGAAGCTTTCTTT
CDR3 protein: CASSSTGTEAFF

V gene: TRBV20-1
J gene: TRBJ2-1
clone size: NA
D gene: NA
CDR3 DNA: TGCAGTGCTAAACCCTACAATGAGCAGTTCTTC
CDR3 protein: CSAKPYNEQFF

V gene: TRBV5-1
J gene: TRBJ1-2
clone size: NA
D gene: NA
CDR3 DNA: TGCGCCAGCAGCTTGGGACCAGGTGGCTATGGCTACACCTTC
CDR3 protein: CASSLGPGGYGYTF

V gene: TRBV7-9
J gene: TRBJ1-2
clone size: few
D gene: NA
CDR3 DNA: TGTGCCAGCAGCCCACGGACCGCGGTGAACTATGGCTACACCTTC
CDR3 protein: CASSPRTAVNYGYTF

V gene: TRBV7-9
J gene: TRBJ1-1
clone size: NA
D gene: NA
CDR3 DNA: TGTGCCAGCAGCTTTTCCGGGGGTACGGCCCTGAAAGCTTTCTTT
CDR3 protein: CASSFSGGTALKAFF

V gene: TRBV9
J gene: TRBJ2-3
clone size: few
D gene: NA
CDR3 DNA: TGTGCCAGCAGCACCGGGGACACCACAGATACGCAGTATTTT
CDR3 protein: CASSTGDTTDTQYF

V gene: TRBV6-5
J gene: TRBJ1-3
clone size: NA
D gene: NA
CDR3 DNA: TGTGCCAGTAAAGTAGAGGTCTCTGGAAACACCATATATTTT
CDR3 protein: CASKVEVSGNTIYF

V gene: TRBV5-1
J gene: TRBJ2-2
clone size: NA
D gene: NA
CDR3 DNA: TGCGCCAGCAGCTCGAGCGGGACAGCCACCGGGGAGCTGTTTTTT
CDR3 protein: CASSSSGTATGELFF

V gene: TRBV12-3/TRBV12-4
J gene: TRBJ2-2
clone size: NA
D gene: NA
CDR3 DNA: TGTGCCAGCACTTCAGTGAGGTCCGGCGGGGAGCTGTTTTTT
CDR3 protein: CASTSVRSGGELFF

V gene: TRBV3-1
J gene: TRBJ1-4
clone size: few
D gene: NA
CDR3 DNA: TGTGCCAGCAGCCAAGAAACGGCGAAACTGTTTTTT
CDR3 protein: CASSQETAKLFF

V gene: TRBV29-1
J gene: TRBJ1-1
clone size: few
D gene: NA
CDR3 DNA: TGCAGCGTTGAAGAGCGCAGGGAGAACGGGGAAGCTTTCTTT
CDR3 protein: CSVEERRENGEAFF

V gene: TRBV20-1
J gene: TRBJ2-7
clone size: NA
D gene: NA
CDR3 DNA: TGCAGTGCCGATACCGGCGGGGCTAACGAGCAGTACTTC
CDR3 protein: CSADTGGANEQYF

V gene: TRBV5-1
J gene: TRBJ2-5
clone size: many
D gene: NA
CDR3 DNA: TGCGCCAGCAGCTTGGATGAGACCCAGTACTTC
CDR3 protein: CASSLDETQYF

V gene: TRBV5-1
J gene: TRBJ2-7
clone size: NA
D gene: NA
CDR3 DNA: TGCGCCAGCAGCTTGGGGTCGAGAAACTACGAGCAGTACTTC
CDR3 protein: CASSLGSRNYEQYF

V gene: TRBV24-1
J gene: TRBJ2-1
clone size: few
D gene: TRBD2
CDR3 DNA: TGTGCCACCAGTGACCCCGGGACTAGCGGTAATGAGCAGTTCTTC
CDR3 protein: CATSDPGTSGNEQFF

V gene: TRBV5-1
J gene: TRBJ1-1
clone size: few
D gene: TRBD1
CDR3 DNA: TGCGCCAGCAGCTCAAGGGACAGGGGGACTGAAGCTTTCTTT
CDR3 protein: CASSSRDRGTEAFF

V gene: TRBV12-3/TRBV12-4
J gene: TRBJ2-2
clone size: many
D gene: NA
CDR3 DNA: TGTGCCAGCAGTTTGACTAGAAAAATCGGGGAGCTGTTTTTT
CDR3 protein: CASSLTRKIGELFF

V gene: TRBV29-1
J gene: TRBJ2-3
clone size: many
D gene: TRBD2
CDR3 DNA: TGCAGCGTTGACGCGGGGAGGGGCACAGATACGCAGTATTTT
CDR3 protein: CSVDAGRGTDTQYF

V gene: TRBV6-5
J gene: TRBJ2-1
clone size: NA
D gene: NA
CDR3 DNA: TGTGCCAGCAGTTGGACCCTGTCCAATGAGCAGTTCTTC
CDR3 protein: CASSWTLSNEQFF

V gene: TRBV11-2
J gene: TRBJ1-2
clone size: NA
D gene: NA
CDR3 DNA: TGTGCCAGCAGCTTAGATATGGTCTATGGCCACACCTTC
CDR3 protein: CASSLDMVYGHTF

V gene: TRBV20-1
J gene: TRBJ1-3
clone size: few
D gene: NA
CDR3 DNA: TGCAGTGCATGGCCGGGACGAGGGGCGGACACCATATATTTT
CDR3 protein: CSAWPGRGADTIYF

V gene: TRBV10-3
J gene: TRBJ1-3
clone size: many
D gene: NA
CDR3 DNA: TGTGCCATCGAGAGGGGCGCTGGAAACACCATATATTTT
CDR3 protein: CAIERGAGNTIYF

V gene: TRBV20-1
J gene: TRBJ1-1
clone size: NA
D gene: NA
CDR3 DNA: TGCAGTGCCCGCGTTGTGATGAACACTGAAGCTTTCTTT
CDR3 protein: CSARVVMNTEAFF

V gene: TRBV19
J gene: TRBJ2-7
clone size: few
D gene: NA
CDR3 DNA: TGTGCCAGTAGTATCCGACTCGCGGCCATCTACGAGCAGTACTTC
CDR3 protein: CASSIRLAAIYEQYF

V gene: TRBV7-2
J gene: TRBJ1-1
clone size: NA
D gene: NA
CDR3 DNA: TGTGCCAGCAGCCCCATAGGGAACCAGGACACTGAAGCTTTCTTT
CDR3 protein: CASSPIGNQDTEAFF